The 22 T cell receptor beta chains below all came from one sample that was sequenced in a study of blood T cell repertoires in COVID-19. TCRdb's copy holds only in-frame clones and misses some; the assay was immunoSEQ multiplex PCR. This sample has 150,000 or so clones; approximately 81% occur once, and the top ten carry roughly 8%. Sequencing input: PBMCs or T cells enriched from blood (not recorded which). The receptors were gathered from a woman aged 45-65 years who had recovered from COVID-19.

This sequence joins TRBV9 and TRBJ2-3; D remains ambiguous. With 1 base removed from V and 6 bases from J, the gap between germline ends came to 9 bases. This CDR3 comprises 13 residues. Germline V gives CDR1 SGDLS, CDR2 YYNGEE. In DNA form, the CDR3 reads TGTGCCAGCAGCGTAATTTACGAGGATACGCAGTATTTT. Its translation is CASSVIYEDTQYF.

This sequence joins TRBV9 and TRBJ2-3, with a tentative D call TRBD2 (6 bases). V lost 3 bases to trimming and J lost 3 bases, with 14 bases between them. The germline V gene has CDR1 SGDLS and CDR2 YYNGEE. This CDR3 has 15 residues. CDR3 region: CASSASGGATDTQYF. Here the CDR3 DNA reads TGTGCCAGCAGCGCCTCGGGCGGGGCTACAGATACGCAGTATTTT. Filled out from reference TRBV9 and TRBJ2-3, the complete variable domain reads DSGVTQTPKHLITATGQRVTLRCSPRSGDLSVYWYQQSLDQGLQFLIQYYNGEERAKGNILERFSAQQFPDLHSELNLSSLELGDSALYFCASSASGGATDTQYFGPGTRLTVL.

The chain carries TRBV7-9 and TRBJ1-1; D not certain. Trimming cost V 2 bases and J 5 bases, with 12 bases left between them. This CDR3 contains 14 residues. The germline V gene has CDR1 SEHNR and CDR2 FQNEAQ (reference sequence). CDR3 bases: TGTGCCAGCAGCTTACGGGTTGGAGGAACTGAAGCTTTCTTT. Its protein product is CASSLRVGGTEAFF.

Concerning this clone itself: This specimen includes other DNA sequences encoding the same CDR3. The CDR3 protein is CASSLRRVPEAFF. CDR3 DNA sequence: TGTGCCAGCAGCTTACGCAGGGTGCCTGAAGCTTTCTTT. The chain is built from TRBV7-2 and TRBJ1-1, with D tentatively TRBD1 (5 bases). V was pared by 2 bases and J by 6 bases, with 10 bases between. Germline V CDR1 and CDR2: SGHTA, FQGNSA. This CDR3 spans 13 amino acids. Filled out from reference TRBV7-2 and TRBJ1-1, the complete variable domain reads GAGVSQSPSNKVTEKGKDVELRCDPISGHTALYWYRQSLGQGLEFLIYFQGNSAPDKSGLPSDRFSAERTGGSVSTLTIQRTQQEDSAVYLCASSLRRVPEAFFGQGTRLTVV.

This chain joins TRBV3-1 (or the pseudogene TRBV3-2) and TRBJ1-5; D ambiguous. The germline CDR1 and CDR2 sequences are LGHDT and YNNKEL (reference sequence). This CDR3 has 15 amino acids. Trimming pared 4 bases from V and 8 bases from J, leaving 18 bases between. The CDR3 DNA sequence: TGTGCCAGCAGCCCTCATCGATATACGGCGGAGCCCCAGCATTTT. This gives the protein CASSPHRYTAEPQHF.

This clone appeared a single time. The CDR3 is CASSQPDRRYEQYF. The DNA for the CDR3 is TGTGCCAGCAGCCAGCCTGATCGCAGGTACGAGCAGTACTTC. The chain joins TRBV4-2 to TRBJ2-7; D is ambiguous. The CDR3 loop spans 14 amino acids. Trimming cost V 3 bases and J 4 bases, with 13 bases left between them. From germline, CDR1 is LGHNA and CDR2 YNFKEQ.

This chain joins TRBV4-3 and TRBJ2-3; 12 bases are shared with TRBD1. Per germline, CDR1 LGHNA and CDR2 YSLEER. CDR3 size: 18 residues. Trimming took 5 bases from V and 2 from J; bases not matched to a gene: 11. The CDR3 nucleotides are TGCGCCAGCAGCACCCGCATACCGGGACAGGGGGCCACAGATACGCAGTATTTT. Its translation is CASSTRIPGQGATDTQYF.

CDR3 DNA: TGTGCCACCAGCGGGGGGGGTCGCCGAGAAGGAACTAATGAAAAACTGTTTTTT. Translation: CATSGGGRREGTNEKLFF. V and J are TRBV15 and TRBJ1-4, with TRBD1 as a possible D gene (5 bases). Trimming removed 5 bases at V and 1 base at J, with 20 bases between. The V gene's germline CDR1 is LNHNV and CDR2 YYDKDF (reference sequence). The CDR3 extends over 18 amino acids.

V and J are TRBV5-4 and TRBJ1-6; D unclear. CDR3 length equals 13 residues. V lost 2 bases and J 10 bases, leaving 10 bases between the germline ends. Germline CDR1 SGHNT, CDR2 YYREEE (reference sequence). This CDR3 is CASSFRGKSPLHF. As DNA, the CDR3 is TGTGCCAGCAGCTTCAGAGGAAAATCACCCCTCCACTTT.

The gene calls are TRBV18 and TRBJ2-5; a weak D match, TRBD1 (5 bases). CDR3 length: 12 residues. V lost 3 bases and J lost 4, with 6 bases in between. Germline V CDR1 and CDR2: KGHSH, LQKENI. In DNA form, the CDR3 reads TGTGCCAGCTCACCCAGGGCAGAGACCCAGTACTTC. The encoded protein is CASSPRAETQYF.

The chain couples TRBV19 to TRBJ2-2; 10 nucleotides align to TRBD1. The CDR3 length is 14 residues. Germline trimming cut 10 bases from V and 2 bases from J; bases unmatched to any gene: 4. Germline CDR1 LNHDA, CDR2 SQIVND (reference sequence). The CDR3 region is CATGQGGNTGELFF. DNA for the CDR3: TGTGCCACCGGACAGGGGGGAAACACCGGGGAGCTGTTTTTT.

V is TRBV7-2 and J is TRBJ1-1; D gene unclear. CDR1 SGHTA and CDR2 FQGNSA come from the germline V gene. V lost 1 base, J lost 7 bases, and 7 bases lay in between. The CDR3 has 12 amino acids. The CDR3 is CASSLVRGEAFF. In nucleotides, the CDR3 is TGTGCCAGCAGCTTAGTCCGGGGTGAAGCTTTCTTT.

The chain carries TRBV3-1 (or the pseudogene TRBV3-2) and TRBJ2-4; the D gene is possibly TRBD1 (6 bases). Trimming took 3 bases from V and 8 from J, leaving 20 bases between them. Germline V gene data show CDR1 as LGHDT and CDR2 as YNNKEL (reference sequence). The CDR3 is made up of 16 amino acids. The CDR3 here is CASSHLTAQGRDIQYF. The CDR3 nucleotides are TGTGCCAGCAGCCACTTAACCGCACAGGGAAGGGACATTCAGTACTTC.

This chain links TRBV19 with TRBJ2-3; possible D gene TRBD1, 5 bases. The V gene's germline CDR1 is LNHDA and CDR2 SQIVND (reference sequence). The CDR3 is 18 amino acids. The V gene lost 1 base and the J gene lost 2 bases, with 19 bases spanning the gap. DNA of the CDR3: TGTGCCAGTAGTATAGGAGTTGGGGCCATGGGGATCACAGATACGCAGTATTTT. Translating gives CASSIGVGAMGITDTQYF.

The CDR3 loop reads CASSPRTGASSYEQYF. CDR3 nucleotides: TGTGCCAGCAGCCCACGAACAGGGGCCAGCTCCTACGAGCAGTACTTC. V and J are TRBV9 and TRBJ2-7, with 7 bases that match TRBD1. The germline CDR1 and CDR2 sequences are SGDLS and YYNGEE. CDR3 length equals 16 residues. Losses at the gene ends were 4 bases for V and 0 bases for J; bases not matched to a gene: 10. Full variable domain (rest looked up from reference TRBV9 and TRBJ2-7): DSGVTQTPKHLITATGQRVTLRCSPRSGDLSVYWYQQSLDQGLQFLIQYYNGEERAKGNILERFSAQQFPDLHSELNLSSLELGDSALYFCASSPRTGASSYEQYFGPGTRLTVT.

This chain joins TRBV6-5 and TRBJ2-2, with 9 bases lining up with TRBD1. V dropped 6 bases and J dropped 7; count of bases not matched to a gene: 9. CDR3 size: 15 residues. CDR1 and CDR2 from the germline V gene are MNHEY and SVGAGI. The CDR3 region is CASRMGQGTDGELFF. In DNA form, the CDR3 reads TGTGCCAGCAGAATGGGACAGGGAACGGACGGGGAGCTGTTTTTT.

In its sample, this clone was seen once. The J gene is TRBJ1-1, the V gene TRBV12-3 or TRBV12-4; 8 nucleotides agree with TRBD1. The CDR3 is made up of 13 amino acids. V was clipped by 5 bases and J by 5 bases; unmatched bases: 4. The CDR3 DNA sequence: TGTGCCAGCAGTCCCAGGGGGCGAACTGAAGCTTTCTTT. This translates into CASSPRGRTEAFF.

The chain joins TRBV27 to TRBJ2-1, with D perhaps matching TRBD2 (6 bases). Trimming took off 3 bases at V and 0 bases at J, with 9 bases between the two ends. This CDR3 region has 15 residues. Looked up from germline, CDR1 is MNHEY and CDR2 is SMNVEV (reference sequence). The CDR3 DNA reads as TGTGCCAGCAGTTTCGAGCGGGTCTCCTACAATGAGCAGTTCTTC. Its translation is CASSFERVSYNEQFF.

V and J are TRBV9 and TRBJ1-5; the D is unclear. The length of the CDR3 is 15 residues. CDR1 is SGDLS and CDR2 is YYNGEE in the germline V gene. V lost 3 bases and J lost 0, with 10 bases in between. CDR3 bases: TGTGCCAGCAGCGCGTCGTACGGTAGCAATCAGCCCCAGCATTTT. Amino acid sequence: CASSASYGSNQPQHF.

This clone has just a few counts. The V and J genes are TRBV28 and TRBJ2-7, with 8 nucleotides matching TRBD2. Trimming at V came to 3 bases and at J to 4 bases, leaving 5 bases not matched to a gene. Germline loops: CDR1 MDHEN, CDR2 SYDVKM. The CDR3 sequence is 14 residues long. The CDR3 protein is CASSLQREMYEQYF. DNA of the CDR3: TGTGCCAGCAGTTTGCAGCGGGAGATGTACGAGCAGTACTTC.

V is TRBV7-2 and J is TRBJ2-7; D perhaps matches TRBD1 (7 bases). Trimming removed 5 bases at V and 5 bases at J, with 16 bases between. Germline-derived CDR1 and CDR2 are SGHTA and FQGNSA. This CDR3 has 14 amino acids. CDR3 DNA sequence: TGTGCCAGCAGCCTATCAGGGGGGCGGGACGAGCAGTACTTC. It encodes CASSLSGGRDEQYF.

The chain couples TRBV6-5 to TRBJ1-2; 9 positions agree with TRBD1. Trimming removed 5 bases from V and 6 bases from J; junction bases left unmatched: 4. Germline V gene lookup returns CDR1 MNHEY and CDR2 SVGAGI. This CDR3 has 13 amino acids. Written as DNA, the CDR3 is TGTGCCAGCAGTACACAGGGGGCTGATGGCTACACCTTC. The encoded protein is CASSTQGADGYTF.